A single sample is the source of the 18 T cell receptor beta chains below, sequenced in a study of shared clonotypes between healthy human individuals. TCRdb's table, derived via immunoSEQ multiplex PCR, lists solely in-frame clones and lacks some. The data show 1.6 million or so clones, approximately 98.5% seen once. The sequencing input was naive CD4+ T cells sorted from blood. Subset here: CD45RA+ positively selected. The source of these receptors is a man between 25 and 39 years old in good health.

CDR3 loop: CASSLSFYNEQFF. The CDR3 DNA sequence: TGTGCCAGCAGCTTGAGCTTCTACAATGAGCAGTTCTTC. V and J are TRBV7-6 and TRBJ2-1; no clear D. V was trimmed by 3 bases and J by 3 bases, leaving 6 bases between them. Per germline, CDR1 SGHVS and CDR2 FNYEAQ. The CDR3 sequence is 13 residues long.

This rearrangement joins TRBV7-9 to TRBJ2-2, with D possibly matching TRBD1 (5 bases). V was pared by 8 bases and J by 3 bases, with 19 bases between. The CDR3 contains 16 residues. Germline loops: CDR1 SEHNR, CDR2 FQNEAQ (reference sequence). The CDR3 DNA sequence: TGTGCCAGCTCCTCTCCTGTCAGGGTCCACACCGGGGAGCTGTTTTTT. Translation gives CASSSPVRVHTGELFF.

The genes are TRBV6-1 and TRBJ2-7; the match to TRBD1 covers 9 bases. This CDR3 has 15 amino acids. Germline values: CDR1 MNHNS, CDR2 SASEGT. With V trimmed by 4 bases and J by 2 bases, 6 bases remained unmatched. In DNA, the CDR3 is TGTGCCAGCAGTGTAGGACAGGGGATCACCTACGAGCAGTACTTC. It is translated as CASSVGQGITYEQYF.

The V gene is TRBV6-1, the J gene TRBJ2-1, with D uncertain. Trimming removed 6 bases at V and 15 bases at J, with 15 bases between. The CDR3 has 11 residues. Germline values: CDR1 MNHNS, CDR2 SASEGT. The CDR3 here is CASRGQVMSFF. Here the CDR3 DNA reads TGTGCCAGCAGGGGCCAGGTAATGTCGTTCTTC.

Here the CDR3 DNA reads TGTGCCAGCAGCCAGGAAAAAGGACGGAACTATGGAATGGGCTACACCTTC. Translating it yields CASSQEKGRNYGMGYTF. This chain links TRBV4-2 with TRBJ1-2; D remains unclear. Germline V gene lookup returns CDR1 LGHNA and CDR2 YNFKEQ. The CDR3 is 17 residues long. V dropped 3 bases and J dropped 8 bases, with 25 bases sitting between them.

The J gene is TRBJ2-6, the V gene TRBV2; 7 bases align to TRBD1. V gave up 7 bases and J gave up 0 bases; unmatched junction bases: 6. Germline values: CDR1 SNHLY, CDR2 FYNNEI. The CDR3 consists of 16 residues. CDR3 in DNA: TGTGCCAGCATCCTACAGGGGAGCTCTGGGGCCAACGTCCTGACTTTC. Its protein product is CASILQGSSGANVLTF.

V is TRBV29-1 and J is TRBJ2-1; D possibly corresponds to TRBD1 (6 bases). The V gene's germline CDR1 is SQVTM and CDR2 ANQGSEA. This CDR3 has 11 amino acids. The ends were cut back, 8 bases at V and 8 bases at J, with 13 bases in the middle. CDR3 bases: TGCAGCATTAAGGGGGAGTATGAGCAGTTCTTC. This codes for CSIKGEYEQFF.

The gene calls are TRBV6-6 and TRBJ2-1; 9 bases match TRBD2. This CDR3 spans 14 amino acids. V lost 5 bases and J lost 9; bases outside the gene matches: 8. Germline loops: CDR1 MNHNY, CDR2 SVGAGI (reference sequence). CDR3 in DNA: TGTGCCAGCAGTCAGGGACTAGCTTTCGCTGAGCAGTTCTTC. Encoded protein: CASSQGLAFAEQFF.

The V and J genes are TRBV15 and TRBJ1-4; 7 bases are a match to TRBD1. Germline assignment: CDR1 LNHNV and CDR2 YYDKDF (reference sequence). Germline trimming cut 1 base from V and 4 bases from J; bases unmatched to any gene: 3. The CDR3 is 15 residues long. This chain's CDR3 is CATSRATGFNEKLFF. The CDR3 nucleotides read TGTGCCACCAGCAGAGCGACAGGGTTTAATGAAAAACTGTTTTTT.

The rearrangement links TRBV5-1 to TRBJ2-3; weak D call: TRBD2 (5 bases). The CDR3 consists of 15 residues. Germline V gene lookup returns CDR1 SGHRS and CDR2 YFSETQ. V shed 4 bases and J shed 4 bases, with 16 bases lying between them. CDR3 coding DNA: TGCGCCAGCAGCCCCCTGAGGGAAAGGGCAGATACGCAGTATTTT. Translating it yields CASSPLRERADTQYF.

The rearrangement links TRBV5-1 to TRBJ2-1; TRBD2 agrees at 7 bases. This CDR3 contains 16 residues. Losses at the gene ends were 0 bases for V and 9 bases for J; bases not matched to a gene: 12. Germline lookup yields CDR1 SGHRS and CDR2 YFSETQ. CDR3 sequence (DNA): TGCGCCAGCAGCTTGGGGACTAGTCGCACCCGCATTGAGCAGTTCTTC. Translation gives CASSLGTSRTRIEQFF.

J is TRBJ2-3 and V is TRBV5-1; a possible D gene is TRBD2 (5 bases). The CDR3 contains 14 residues. CDR1 SGHRS and CDR2 YFSETQ come from the germline V gene. Trimming cost V 2 bases and J 7 bases, with 14 bases left between them. The chain's CDR3 is CASSLLGERNTQYF. In DNA form, the CDR3 reads TGCGCCAGCAGCTTACTTGGGGAGCGGAATACGCAGTATTTT.

This chain links TRBV6-6 with TRBJ1-5; D unresolved. Looked up from germline, CDR1 is MNHNY and CDR2 is SVGAGI (reference sequence). Trimming shortened V by 0 bases and J by 5 bases, and 14 bases separated the two germline ends. CDR3 length: 16 residues. The CDR3 loop reads CASSYSQVGSDQPQHF. The CDR3 DNA reads as TGTGCCAGCAGTTACTCGCAGGTCGGGTCCGATCAGCCCCAGCATTTT.

V is TRBV7-9 and J is TRBJ2-5; TRBD1 agrees at 9 bases. This CDR3 has 16 amino acids. J gave up 5 bases and V 5 bases, and 12 bases lay outside the gene matches. Germline V lookup: CDR1 SEHNR, CDR2 FQNEAQ (reference sequence). Written as DNA, the CDR3 is TGTGCCAGCAGCAATTCTCCGGGACAGGGTGGGGAGACCCAGTACTTC. Protein product: CASSNSPGQGGETQYF.

The J gene is TRBJ2-6, the V gene TRBV15; no reliable D call. V dropped 0 bases and J dropped 1 base, with 7 bases sitting between them. The length of the CDR3 is 16 residues. The germline CDR1 and CDR2 sequences are LNHNV and YYDKDF (reference sequence). The CDR3: CATSRDVPSGANVLTF. CDR3 DNA: TGTGCCACCAGCAGAGATGTACCTTCTGGGGCCAACGTCCTGACTTTC.

The chain employs TRBV12-5 and TRBJ2-1, with 8 nucleotides matching TRBD2. Germline values: CDR1 LGHNT, CDR2 FRNRAP. This CDR3 spans 15 amino acids. The trim removed 7 bases at V and 3 bases at J, leaving 8 bases unmatched. The CDR3 reads CASAYGRANYNEQFF. As DNA, the CDR3 is TGTGCTAGTGCTTACGGGAGGGCTAACTACAATGAGCAGTTCTTC.

The rearrangement uses TRBV2 and TRBJ2-1, with D uncertain. Germline loops: CDR1 SNHLY, CDR2 FYNNEI. The CDR3 is 11 residues long. V was shortened by 4 bases and J by 10 bases, with 8 bases between the two germline ends. The DNA for the CDR3 is TGTGCCAGCAGTGCCCTGGGGGAGCAGTTCTTC. Translation gives CASSALGEQFF. Filled out from reference TRBV2 and TRBJ2-1, the complete variable domain reads EPEVTQTPSHQVTQMGQEVILRCVPISNHLYFYWYRQILGQKVEFLVSFYNNEISEKSEIFDDQFSVERPDGSNFTLKIRSTKLEDSAMYFCASSALGEQFFGPGTRLTVL.

The chain uses TRBV6-1 and TRBJ1-2, with TRBD1 matching 8 bases. After removal of 2 bases from V and 4 bases from J, the junction contained 9 bases not matched to a gene. Germline loops: CDR1 MNHNS, CDR2 SASEGT. The CDR3 consists of 16 residues. The CDR3 is CASSEIGGQAFYGYTF. Written as DNA, the CDR3 is TGTGCCAGCAGTGAAATAGGGGGACAGGCCTTCTATGGCTACACCTTC.